This TCR beta chain was retrieved from a study of blood T cell repertoires in COVID-19. Method: immunoSEQ multiplex PCR; TCRdb's copy keeps in-frame clones and lacks some. The table has around 57,000 clones, approximately 88% seen once; the top ten hold about 3.2%. Germline loops: CDR1 SNHLY, CDR2 FYNNEI. The CDR3 sequence is 13 residues long. Trimming cost V 8 bases and J 5 bases; bases outside gene matches: 8. Sequenced input: peripheral blood. The V and J genes are TRBV2 and TRBJ1-2, with TRBD1 matching over 7 bases. The origin of this receptor is a human donor in a cohort sampled during active COVID-19. The CDR3 here is CASGGATGYGYTF. The DNA for the CDR3 is TGTGCCAGCGGCGGGGCGACAGGGTATGGCTACACCTTC.